This TCR beta chain was identified in a study of blood T cell repertoires in COVID-19. Whole-study context: Samples taken during acute and convalescent COVID-19 were collected in the United States, Italy and Spain. PBMCs, B-cell-depleted T cells, or T cells provided the cDNA or gDNA that made up the material.

Per the original methods: Quantification of nucleated cells was approximated via reference gene primer amplification. This table comes from immunoSEQ multiplex PCR, and its TCRdb copy is limited to in-frame clones, with some not included. V and J calls and clone size are given by that table; D and trimming were obtained from the DNA. Of 150,000 to 200,000 clones listed, 79% are singletons. This CDR3 spans 15 amino acids. Looked up from germline, CDR1 is LGHNA and CDR2 is YSLEER. V trimming: 4 bases; J trimming: 1 base; junction bases outside the gene matches: 6. The chain uses TRBV4-3 and TRBJ2-7, with 8 nucleotides matching TRBD1. The sample comprised peripheral blood. The source of this sequence is a man aged 55 to 70 with active or convalescent COVID-19. As DNA, the CDR3 is TGCGCCAGCAGCCTCACAGGGGGAAAATCCTACGAGCAGTACTTC. Protein sequence: CASSLTGGKSYEQYF.